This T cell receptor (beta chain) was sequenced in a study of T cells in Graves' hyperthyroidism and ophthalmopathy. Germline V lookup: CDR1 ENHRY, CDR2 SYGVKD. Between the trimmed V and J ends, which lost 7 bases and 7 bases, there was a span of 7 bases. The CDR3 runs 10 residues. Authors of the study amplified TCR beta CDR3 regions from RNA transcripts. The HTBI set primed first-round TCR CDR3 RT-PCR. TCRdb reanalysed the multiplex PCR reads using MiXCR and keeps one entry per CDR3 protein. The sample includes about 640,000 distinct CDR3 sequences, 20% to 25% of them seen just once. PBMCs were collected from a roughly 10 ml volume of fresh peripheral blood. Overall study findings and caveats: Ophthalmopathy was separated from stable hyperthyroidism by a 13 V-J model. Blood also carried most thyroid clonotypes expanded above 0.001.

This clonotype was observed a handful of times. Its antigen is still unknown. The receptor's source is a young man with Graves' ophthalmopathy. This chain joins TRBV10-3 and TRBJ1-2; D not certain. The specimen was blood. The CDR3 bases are TGTGCCATCAAGGGCTCTGGCTACACCTTC. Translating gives CAIKGSGYTF.